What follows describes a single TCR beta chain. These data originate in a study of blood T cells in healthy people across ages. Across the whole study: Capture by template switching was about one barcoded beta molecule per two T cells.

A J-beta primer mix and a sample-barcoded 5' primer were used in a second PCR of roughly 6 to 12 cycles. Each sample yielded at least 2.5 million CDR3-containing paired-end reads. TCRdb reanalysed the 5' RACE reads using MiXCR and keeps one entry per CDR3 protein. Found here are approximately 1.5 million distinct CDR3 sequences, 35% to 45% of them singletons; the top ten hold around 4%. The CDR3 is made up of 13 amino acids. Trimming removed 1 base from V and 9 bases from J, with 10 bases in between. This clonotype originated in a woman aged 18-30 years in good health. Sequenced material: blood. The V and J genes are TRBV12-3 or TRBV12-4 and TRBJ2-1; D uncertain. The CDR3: CASSLGIEGEQFF. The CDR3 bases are TGTGCCAGCAGTTTAGGGATAGAAGGTGAGCAGTTCTTC.